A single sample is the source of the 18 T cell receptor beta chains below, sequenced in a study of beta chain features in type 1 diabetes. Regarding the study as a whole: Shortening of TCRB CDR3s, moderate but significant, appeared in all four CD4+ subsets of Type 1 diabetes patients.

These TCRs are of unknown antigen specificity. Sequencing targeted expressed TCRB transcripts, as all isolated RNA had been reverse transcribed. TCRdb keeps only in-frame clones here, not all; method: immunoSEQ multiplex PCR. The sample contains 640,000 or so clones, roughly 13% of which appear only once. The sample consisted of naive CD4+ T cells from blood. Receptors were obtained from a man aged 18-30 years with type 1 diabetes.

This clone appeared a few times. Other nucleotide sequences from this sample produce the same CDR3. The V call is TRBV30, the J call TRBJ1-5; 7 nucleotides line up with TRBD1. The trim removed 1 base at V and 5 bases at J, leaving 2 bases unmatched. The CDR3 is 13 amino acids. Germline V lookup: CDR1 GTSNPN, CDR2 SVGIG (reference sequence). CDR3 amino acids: CAWSGGGDQPQHF. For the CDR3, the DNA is TGTGCCTGGAGTGGAGGGGGCGATCAGCCCCAGCATTTT.

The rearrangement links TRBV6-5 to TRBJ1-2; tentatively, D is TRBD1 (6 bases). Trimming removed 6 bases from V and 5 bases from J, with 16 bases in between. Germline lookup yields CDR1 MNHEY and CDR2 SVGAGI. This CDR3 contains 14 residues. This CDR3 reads CASSLQGEIYGYTF. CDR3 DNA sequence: TGTGCCAGCAGCCTACAGGGAGAGATTTATGGCTACACCTTC.

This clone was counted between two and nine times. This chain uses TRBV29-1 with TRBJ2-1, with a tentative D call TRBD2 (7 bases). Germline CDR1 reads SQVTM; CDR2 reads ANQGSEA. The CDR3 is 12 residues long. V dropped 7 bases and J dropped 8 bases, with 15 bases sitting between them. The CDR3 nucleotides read TGCAGCGCCGGACCGGGGGGCGATGAGCAGTTCTTC. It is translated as CSAGPGGDEQFF.

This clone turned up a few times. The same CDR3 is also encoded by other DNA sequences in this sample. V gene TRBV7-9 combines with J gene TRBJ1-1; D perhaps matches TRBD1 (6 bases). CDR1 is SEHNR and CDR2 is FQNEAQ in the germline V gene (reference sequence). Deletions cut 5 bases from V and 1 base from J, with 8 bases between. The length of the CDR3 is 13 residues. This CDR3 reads CASSPTGNTEAFF. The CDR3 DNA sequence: TGTGCCAGCAGCCCGACAGGGAACACTGAAGCTTTCTTT.

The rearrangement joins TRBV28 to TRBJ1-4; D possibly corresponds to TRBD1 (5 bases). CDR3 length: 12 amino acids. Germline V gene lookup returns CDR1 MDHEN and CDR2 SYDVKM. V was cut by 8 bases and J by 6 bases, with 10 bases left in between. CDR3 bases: TGTGCCAGCTTGACGGGGGATGAAAAACTGTTTTTT. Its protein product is CASLTGDEKLFF.

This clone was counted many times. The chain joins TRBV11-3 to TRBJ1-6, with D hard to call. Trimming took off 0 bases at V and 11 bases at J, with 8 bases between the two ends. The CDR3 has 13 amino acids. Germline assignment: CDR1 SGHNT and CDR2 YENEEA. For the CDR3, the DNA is TGTGCCAGCAGCTTAGAGGTTGTAGCACCCCTCCACTTT. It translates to CASSLEVVAPLHF.

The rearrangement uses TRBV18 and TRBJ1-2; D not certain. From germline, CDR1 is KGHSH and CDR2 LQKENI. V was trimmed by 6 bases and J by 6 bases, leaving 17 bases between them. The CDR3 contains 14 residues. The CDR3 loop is CASSAFGRVDGYTF. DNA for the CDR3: TGTGCCAGCTCCGCCTTTGGACGAGTCGATGGCTACACCTTC.

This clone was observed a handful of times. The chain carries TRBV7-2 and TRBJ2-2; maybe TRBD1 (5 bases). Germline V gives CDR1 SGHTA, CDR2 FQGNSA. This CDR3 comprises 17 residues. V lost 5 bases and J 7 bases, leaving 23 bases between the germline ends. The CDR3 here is CASSPGKGPTYHGELFF. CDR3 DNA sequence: TGTGCCAGCAGCCCCGGCAAGGGGCCGACCTATCACGGGGAGCTGTTTTTT.

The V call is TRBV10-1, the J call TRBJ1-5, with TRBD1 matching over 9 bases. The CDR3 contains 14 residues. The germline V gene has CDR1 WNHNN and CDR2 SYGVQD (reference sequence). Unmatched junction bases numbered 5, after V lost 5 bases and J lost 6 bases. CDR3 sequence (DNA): TGCGCCAGCAGTCCCGGGACAGGGAGTCAGCCCCAGCATTTT. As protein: CASSPGTGSQPQHF.

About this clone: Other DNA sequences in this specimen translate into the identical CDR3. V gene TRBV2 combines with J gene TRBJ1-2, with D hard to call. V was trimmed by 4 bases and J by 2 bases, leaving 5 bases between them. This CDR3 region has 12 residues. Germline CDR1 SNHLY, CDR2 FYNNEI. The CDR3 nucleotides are TGTGCCAGCAGTGCGGGAAACTATGGCTACACCTTC. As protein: CASSAGNYGYTF. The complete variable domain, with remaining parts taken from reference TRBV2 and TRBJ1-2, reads EPEVTQTPSHQVTQMGQEVILRCVPISNHLYFYWYRQILGQKVEFLVSFYNNEISEKSEIFDDQFSVERPDGSNFTLKIRSTKLEDSAMYFCASSAGNYGYTFGSGTRLTVV.

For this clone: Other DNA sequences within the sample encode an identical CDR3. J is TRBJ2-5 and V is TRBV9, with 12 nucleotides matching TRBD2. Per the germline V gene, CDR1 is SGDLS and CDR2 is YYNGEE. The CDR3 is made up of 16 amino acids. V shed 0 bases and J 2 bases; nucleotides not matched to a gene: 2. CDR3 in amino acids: CASSVGLAGGQETQYF. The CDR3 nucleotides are TGTGCCAGCAGCGTAGGCCTAGCGGGGGGGCAAGAGACCCAGTACTTC.

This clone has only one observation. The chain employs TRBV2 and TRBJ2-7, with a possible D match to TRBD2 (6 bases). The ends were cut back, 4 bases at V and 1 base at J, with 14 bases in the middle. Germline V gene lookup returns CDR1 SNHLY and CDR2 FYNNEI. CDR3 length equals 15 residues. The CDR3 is CASSGEAGSSYEQYF. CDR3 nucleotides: TGTGCCAGCAGTGGGGAGGCGGGTTCTTCCTACGAGCAGTACTTC.

In DNA form, the CDR3 reads TGTGCCTGCCCAGTAGCGGGGGGAGATACGCAGTATTTT. Protein sequence: CACPVAGGDTQYF. The rearrangement uses TRBV30 and TRBJ2-3; 10 bases agree with TRBD2. The V gene's germline CDR1 is GTSNPN and CDR2 SVGIG (reference sequence). J lost 5 bases, V lost 6 bases, and 5 bases had no gene match. The length of the CDR3 is 13 residues.

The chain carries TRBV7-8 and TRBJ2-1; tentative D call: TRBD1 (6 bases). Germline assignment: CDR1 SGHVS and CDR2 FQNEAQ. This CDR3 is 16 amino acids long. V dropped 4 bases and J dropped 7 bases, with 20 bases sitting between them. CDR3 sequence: CASSSTGTQGGNEQFF. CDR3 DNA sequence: TGTGCCAGCAGCTCCACAGGGACCCAAGGGGGTAATGAGCAGTTCTTC.

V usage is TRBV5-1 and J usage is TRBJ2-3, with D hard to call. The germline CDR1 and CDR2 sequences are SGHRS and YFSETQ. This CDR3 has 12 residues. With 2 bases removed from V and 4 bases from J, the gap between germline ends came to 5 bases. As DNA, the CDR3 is TGCGCCAGCAGCTTTGGGTCAGATACGCAGTATTTT. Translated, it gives CASSFGSDTQYF.

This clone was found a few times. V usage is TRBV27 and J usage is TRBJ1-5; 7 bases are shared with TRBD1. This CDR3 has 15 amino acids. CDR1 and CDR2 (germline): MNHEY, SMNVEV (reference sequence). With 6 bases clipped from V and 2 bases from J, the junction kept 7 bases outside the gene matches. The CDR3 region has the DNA TGTGCCAGCAGGGCTACAGGGGCGCGCAATCAGCCCCAGCATTTT. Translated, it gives CASRATGARNQPQHF.

The CDR3 bases are TGCGCCAGCAGCTCCGGGACTGTCCACAGCTCCTACGAGCAGTACTTC. Translated, it gives CASSSGTVHSSYEQYF. The chain carries TRBV5-1 and TRBJ2-7, with D maybe TRBD2 (6 bases). The V and J ends lost 3 bases and 0 bases respectively, with 16 bases between them. Germline loops: CDR1 SGHRS, CDR2 YFSETQ. The CDR3 runs 16 residues.

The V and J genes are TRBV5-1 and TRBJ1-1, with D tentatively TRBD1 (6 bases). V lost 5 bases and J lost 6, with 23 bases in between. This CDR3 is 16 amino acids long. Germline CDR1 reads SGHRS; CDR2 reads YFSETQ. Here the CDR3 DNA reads TGCGCCAGCAGTCCCAAGGGACACCCGGGAACAGCTGAAGCTTTCTTT. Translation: CASSPKGHPGTAEAFF.